One sample yielded the 16 T cell receptor beta chains listed below, sequenced in a study of T-cell memory formation after mild COVID-19. One entry per CDR3 protein, called by TCRdb with MiXCR from the 5' RACE reads. The data contain over 300,000 distinct CDR3 sequences, around 20% of them singletons. The sample taken for sequencing was PBMCs or a T cell subset sorted from them (not recorded which). The source of these receptors is a man between 18 and 29 years old who had mild COVID-19 (a few samples of this study predate the infection). Cell type and time point are not known.

This clonotype showed up just a few times. The genes are TRBV4-1 and TRBJ1-2, with D unclear. With 0 bases removed from V and 0 bases from J, the gap between germline ends came to 17 bases. CDR3 length: 18 residues. In germline, CDR1 is MGHRA, CDR2 YSYEKL. The CDR3 nucleotides are TGCGCCAGCAGCCAAGACCGAAGGCGGGAATCTACTAACTATGGCTACACCTTC. Encoded protein: CASSQDRRRESTNYGYTF.

The chain joins TRBV25-1 to TRBJ2-3; a weak D match, TRBD2 (6 bases). This CDR3 is built from 13 residues. Looked up from germline, CDR1 is MGHDK and CDR2 is SYGVNS. V lost 2 bases, J lost 4 bases, and 7 bases lay in between. The CDR3 is CASSERGSDTQYF. In DNA, the CDR3 is TGTGCCAGCAGTGAACGGGGGTCAGATACGCAGTATTTT.

The chain links TRBV3-1 to TRBJ2-7; 9 nucleotides match TRBD1. Germline V CDR1 and CDR2: LGHDT, YNNKEL (reference sequence). The CDR3 spans 15 residues. V was clipped by 4 bases and J by 4 bases; unmatched bases: 8. This CDR3 is CASSPSWTGEYEQYF. The CDR3, as DNA: TGTGCCAGCAGCCCTTCCTGGACAGGGGAATACGAGCAGTACTTC.

This clonotype was counted only a few times. This chain links TRBV18 with TRBJ1-2; no definite D call. Trimming took off 2 bases at V and 5 bases at J, with 6 bases between the two ends. This CDR3 comprises 12 residues. The germline V gene encodes CDR1 KGHSH and CDR2 LQKENI. As DNA, the CDR3 is TGTGCCAGCTCACCAGCAGAATATGGCTACACCTTC. Protein sequence: CASSPAEYGYTF. Combining the CDR3 with reference TRBV18 and TRBJ1-2 gives the whole variable domain NAGVMQNPRHLVRRRGQEARLRCSPMKGHSHVYWYRQLPEEGLKFMVYLQKENIIDESGMPKERFSAEFPKEGPSILRIQQVVRGDSAAYFCASSPAEYGYTFGSGTRLTVV.

The V call is TRBV7-3, the J call TRBJ2-3; 7 nucleotides match TRBD2. Unmatched junction bases numbered 4, after V lost 2 bases and J lost 2 bases. The CDR3 is 15 residues long. CDR1 and CDR2 (germline): SGHTA, FQGTGA. The CDR3 here is CASSLVGGITDTQYF. The CDR3 DNA is TGTGCCAGCAGCTTAGTGGGGGGGATCACAGATACGCAGTATTTT.

CDR3 sequence: CASSQSPRVNTQYF. CDR3 coding DNA: TGTGCCAGCAGCCAATCGCCCAGGGTAAATACGCAGTATTTT. This chain links TRBV12-3 or TRBV12-4 with TRBJ2-3; the D gene is possibly TRBD1 (5 bases). Trimming cost V 6 bases and J 7 bases, with 17 bases left between them. The CDR3 contains 14 residues.

This clonotype has only a few counts. The chain is built from TRBV27 and TRBJ2-1; D gene uncertain. The CDR3 loop spans 15 amino acids. Germline CDR1 MNHEY, CDR2 SMNVEV (reference sequence). Between the trimmed V and J ends, which lost 3 bases and 4 bases, there was a span of 13 bases. The CDR3 region is CASSLMSVSYNEQFF. The DNA of the CDR3 is TGTGCCAGCAGTTTGATGAGCGTTTCTTACAATGAGCAGTTCTTC.

This clonotype was detected only a few times. In nucleotides, the CDR3 is TGCGCCAGCACCCCCGGGACAGGGCTCTACGAGCAGTACTTC. This codes for CASTPGTGLYEQYF. The genes are TRBV5-1 and TRBJ2-7, with 9 positions matching TRBD1. V lost 6 bases and J lost 3; bases outside the gene matches: 7. Germline values: CDR1 SGHRS, CDR2 YFSETQ. CDR3 length: 14 residues. Full variable domain (rest looked up from reference TRBV5-1 and TRBJ2-7): KAGVTQTPRYLIKTRGQQVTLSCSPISGHRSVSWYQQTPGQGLQFLFEYFSETQRNKGNFPGRFSGRQFSNSRSEMNVSTLELGDSALYLCASTPGTGLYEQYFGPGTRLTVT.

This clonotype turned up a few times. The V and J genes are TRBV14 and TRBJ1-2; D ambiguous. The CDR3 loop spans 15 amino acids. Trimming took 1 base from V and 3 from J, leaving 12 bases between them. CDR1 is SGHDN, CDR2 FVKESK, per germline. DNA of the CDR3: TGTGCCAGCAGCCAAGGTTGGCAGGCCTACTATGGCTACACCTTC. Residues: CASSQGWQAYYGYTF. Variable domain in full (rest from reference TRBV14 and TRBJ1-2): EAGVTQFPSHSVIEKGQTVTLRCDPISGHDNLYWYRRVMGKEIKFLLHFVKESKQDESGMPNNRFLAERTGGTYSTLKVQPAELEDSGVYFCASSQGWQAYYGYTFGSGTRLTVV.

This chain connects TRBV5-5 to TRBJ2-1; D unresolved. V was shortened by 0 bases and J by 4 bases, with 8 bases between the two germline ends. CDR3 length: 14 residues. Germline loops: CDR1 SGHKS, CDR2 YYEKEE (reference sequence). The CDR3 loop reads CASSLAFGYNEQFF. CDR3 bases: TGTGCCAGCAGCTTGGCCTTTGGGTACAATGAGCAGTTCTTC.

In this sample, this clonotype turned up a few times. This chain links TRBV20-1 with TRBJ1-1; 9 nucleotides line up with TRBD1. The CDR3 is 15 residues long. From germline, CDR1 is DFQATT and CDR2 SNEGSKA (reference sequence). With V trimmed by 0 bases and J by 1 base, 3 bases remained unmatched. For the CDR3, the DNA is TGCAGTGCTAGAGATCCACAGGGGGCGAACACTGAAGCTTTCTTT. This encodes CSARDPQGANTEAFF.

This clonotype occurred many times. This chain uses TRBV7-9 with TRBJ1-1; D remains ambiguous. Trimming cost V 4 bases and J 7 bases, with 13 bases left between them. This CDR3 comprises 13 residues. Germline V gene data show CDR1 as SEHNR and CDR2 as FQNEAQ (reference sequence). In nucleotides, the CDR3 is TGTGCCAGCAGCTCCCCCGACTTACGTGAAGCTTTCTTT. This translates into CASSSPDLREAFF.

This clonotype was seen only a few times. This chain connects TRBV7-6 to TRBJ2-2, with D possibly being TRBD1 or TRBD2 (6 bases each). The CDR3 runs 14 residues. Trimming removed 6 bases at V and 7 bases at J, with 15 bases between. Per the germline V gene, CDR1 is SGHVS and CDR2 is FNYEAQ. CDR3 sequence (DNA): TGTGCCAGCAGTTGGTCGGGGGCGGACGGGGAGCTGTTTTTT. It specifies CASSWSGADGELFF.

This clonotype was detected only once. The V and J genes are TRBV10-3 and TRBJ2-3; 12 bases align to TRBD2. The CDR3 has 17 amino acids. Looked up from germline, CDR1 is ENHRY and CDR2 is SYGVKD. The V gene end was trimmed by 6 bases and the J gene end by 0 bases; junction bases not matched to a gene: 7. CDR3 coding DNA: TGTGCCATCAGGCGGACTAGCGGGGCCCTTAGCACAGATACGCAGTATTTT. Amino acids: CAIRRTSGALSTDTQYF.

This clonotype has more than one count but fewer than ten. The V call is TRBV4-1, the J call TRBJ1-5; D perhaps matches TRBD1 (5 bases). Germline V gene lookup returns CDR1 MGHRA and CDR2 YSYEKL. The germline V and J ends were trimmed by 1 base and 2 bases, with 9 bases remaining between them. The CDR3 covers 15 residues. The CDR3 coding sequence is TGCGCCAGCAGCCAAGTCGGGGCTGGCAATCAGCCCCAGCATTTT. This encodes CASSQVGAGNQPQHF.

This clonotype has a handful of counts. As DNA, the CDR3 is TGCGCCAGCAGCCAAGGAGTCGCCCCCCGTGGCAGCTCCTACAATGAGCAGTTCTTC. It codes for CASSQGVAPRGSSYNEQFF. The chain couples TRBV4-3 to TRBJ2-1; D unresolved. CDR1 is LGHNA and CDR2 is YSLEER in the germline V gene. V dropped 1 base and J dropped 0 bases, with 19 bases sitting between them. The CDR3 has 19 residues.